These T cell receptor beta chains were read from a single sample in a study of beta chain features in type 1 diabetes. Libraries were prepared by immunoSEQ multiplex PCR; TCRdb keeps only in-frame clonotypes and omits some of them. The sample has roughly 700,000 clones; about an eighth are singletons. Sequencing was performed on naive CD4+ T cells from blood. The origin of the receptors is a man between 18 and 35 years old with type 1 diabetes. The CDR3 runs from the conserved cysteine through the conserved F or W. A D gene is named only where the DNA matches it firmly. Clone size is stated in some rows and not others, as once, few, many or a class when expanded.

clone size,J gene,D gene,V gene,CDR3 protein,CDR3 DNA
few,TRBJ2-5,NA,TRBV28,CASSPQAGGGEETQYF,TGTGCCAGCAGTCCTCAAGCAGGGGGGGGCGAGGAGACCCAGTACTTC
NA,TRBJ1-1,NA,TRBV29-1,CSVEGRVMNTEAFF,TGCAGCGTTGAAGGGAGAGTTATGAACACTGAAGCTTTCTTT
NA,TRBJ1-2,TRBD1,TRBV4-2,CASSADVGTGVYGYTF,TGTGCCAGCAGCGCAGATGTCGGGACAGGGGTCTATGGCTACACCTTC
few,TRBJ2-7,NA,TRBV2,CASRQESYEQYF,TGTGCCAGCAGACAGGAGAGCTACGAGCAGTACTTC
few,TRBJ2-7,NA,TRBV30,CAWSVYPTSGEQYF,TGTGCCTGGAGTGTTTATCCCACAAGCGGCGAGCAGTACTTC
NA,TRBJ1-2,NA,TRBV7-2,CASSGRSINYGYTF,TGTGCCAGCAGCGGCAGGTCGATCAACTATGGCTACACCTTC
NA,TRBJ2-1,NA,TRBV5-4,CASSEGTCNEQFF,TGTGCCAGCAGTGAGGGAACCTGCAATGAGCAGTTCTTC
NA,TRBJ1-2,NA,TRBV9,CASSVASGSTPYGYTF,TGTGCCAGCAGCGTAGCGTCAGGATCAACCCCCTATGGCTACACCTTC
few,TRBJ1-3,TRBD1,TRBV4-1,CASSQGQGADSNTIYF,TGCGCCAGCAGCCAAGGCCAGGGGGCCGATTCAAACACCATATATTTT
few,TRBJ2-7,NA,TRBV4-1,CASSQGSGAYEQYF,TGCGCCAGCAGCCAAGGTTCGGGGGCTTACGAGCAGTACTTC
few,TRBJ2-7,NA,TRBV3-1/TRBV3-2,CAGLTEQYF,TGTGCCGGCCTAACCGAGCAGTACTTC
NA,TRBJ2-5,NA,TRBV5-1,CASSPRQGTQETQYF,TGCGCCAGCAGCCCGAGGCAGGGGACCCAAGAGACCCAGTACTTC
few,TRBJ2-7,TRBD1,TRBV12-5,CASLVPTGHEQYF,TGTGCTAGTTTGGTCCCGACAGGGCACGAGCAGTACTTC
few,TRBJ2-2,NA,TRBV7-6,CASSSQTATGELFF,TGTGCCAGCAGCTCCCAGACGGCCACCGGGGAGCTGTTTTTT
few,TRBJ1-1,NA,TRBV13,CASSSHLNTEAFF,TGTGCCAGCAGTTCCCATCTGAACACTGAAGCTTTCTTT
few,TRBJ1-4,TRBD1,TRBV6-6,CASRRGTANEKLFF,TGTGCCAGCAGAAGAGGGACAGCTAATGAAAAACTGTTTTTT
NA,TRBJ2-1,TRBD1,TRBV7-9,CASSLLDRVGDEQFF,TGTGCCAGCAGCTTGTTGGACAGGGTTGGCGATGAGCAGTTCTTC
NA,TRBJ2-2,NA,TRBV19,CASNFGHLNTGELFF,TGTGCCAGTAATTTTGGACACTTGAACACCGGGGAGCTGTTTTTT
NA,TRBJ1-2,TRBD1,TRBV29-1,CSSKGAGYGYTF,TGCAGCTCAAAGGGGGCGGGCTATGGCTACACCTTC
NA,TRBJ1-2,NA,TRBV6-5,CASRLGAWYGYTF,TGTGCCAGCAGACTCGGGGCGTGGTATGGCTACACCTTC
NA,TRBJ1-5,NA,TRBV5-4,CASSLGGSAVGQPQHF,TGTGCCAGCAGCTTGGGGGGATCGGCGGTCGGTCAGCCCCAGCATTTT
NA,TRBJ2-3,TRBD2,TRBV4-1,CASSQEPGTSLGHTQYF,TGCGCCAGCAGCCAAGAGCCCGGGACTAGCCTTGGACATACGCAGTATTTT
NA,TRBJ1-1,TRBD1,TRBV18,CASSRGQEMNTEAFF,TGTGCCAGCTCACGGGGACAGGAGATGAACACTGAAGCTTTCTTT
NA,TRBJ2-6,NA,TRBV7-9,CASSPGHSGANVLTF,TGTGCCAGCAGCCCTGGTCACTCTGGGGCCAACGTCCTGACTTTC
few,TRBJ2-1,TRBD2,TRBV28,CASSSPGTSGTWYNEQFF,TGTGCCAGCAGTTCCCCCGGGACTAGCGGGACTTGGTACAATGAGCAGTTCTTC
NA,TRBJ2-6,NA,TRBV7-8,CASSLVRRDSSGANVLTF,TGTGCCAGCAGCTTAGTTAGGAGGGACAGCTCTGGGGCCAACGTCCTGACTTTC
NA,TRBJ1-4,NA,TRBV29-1,CSVEVGEKLFF,TGCAGCGTTGAAGTGGGAGAAAAACTGTTTTTT
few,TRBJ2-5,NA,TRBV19,CASSTRTKETQYF,TGTGCCAGTAGTACCCGGACAAAGGAGACCCAGTACTTC
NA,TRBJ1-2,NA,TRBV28,CASRTAAGYTF,TGTGCCAGCAGAACCGCGGCCGGCTACACCTTC
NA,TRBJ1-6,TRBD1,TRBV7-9,CASNPYSGTDNSPLHF,TGTGCCAGCAACCCTTATAGCGGGACAGATAATTCACCCCTCCACTTT
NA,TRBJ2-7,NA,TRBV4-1,CASSQDGVAYEQYF,TGCGCCAGCAGCCAAGACGGGGTGGCCTACGAGCAGTACTTC
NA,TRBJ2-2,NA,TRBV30,CAWKEGTGELFF,TGTGCCTGGAAGGAGGGTACCGGGGAGCTGTTTTTT
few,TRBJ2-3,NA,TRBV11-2,CASSTSLTESTDTQYF,TGTGCCAGCAGCACGTCCTTGACGGAAAGCACAGATACGCAGTATTTT
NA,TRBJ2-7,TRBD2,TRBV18,CASSPGEGPYEQYF,TGTGCCAGCTCACCAGGGGAGGGACCCTACGAGCAGTACTTC
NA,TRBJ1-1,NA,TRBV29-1,CSVAGPMNTEAFF,TGCAGCGTTGCCGGTCCTATGAACACTGAAGCTTTCTTT
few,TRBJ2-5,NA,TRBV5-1,CASSLVGETQYF,TGCGCCAGCAGCTTGGTCGGTGAGACCCAGTACTTC
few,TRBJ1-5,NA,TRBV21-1,CASGQGQGDQPQHF,TGTGCCAGCGGACAGGGACAGGGAGATCAGCCCCAGCATTTT
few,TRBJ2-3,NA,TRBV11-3,CASSSGLGGDTQYF,TGTGCCAGCAGCTCAGGATTAGGAGGAGATACGCAGTATTTT
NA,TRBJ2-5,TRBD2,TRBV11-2,CASSSGLAKETQYF,TGTGCCAGCAGCTCGGGACTAGCGAAAGAGACCCAGTACTTC
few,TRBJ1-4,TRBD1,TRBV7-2,CASSLGQAFNEKLFF,TGTGCCAGCAGCCTAGGACAGGCGTTTAATGAAAAACTGTTTTTT
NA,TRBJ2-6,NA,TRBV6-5,CASSYSMAGANVLTF,TGTGCCAGCAGTTACTCGATGGCTGGGGCCAACGTCCTGACTTTC
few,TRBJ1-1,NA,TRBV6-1,CASEEVEAFF,TGTGCCAGCGAAGAGGTTGAAGCTTTCTTT
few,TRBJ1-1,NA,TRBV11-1,CASSLGEASEAFF,TGTGCCAGCAGCTTAGGGGAGGCCAGTGAAGCTTTCTTT
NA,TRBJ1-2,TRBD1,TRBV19,CASRSTGNYGYTF,TGTGCCAGTAGATCGACAGGGAACTATGGCTACACCTTC
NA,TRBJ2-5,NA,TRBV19,CASSRRGQGIETQYF,TGTGCCAGTAGTCGACGGGGACAAGGCATAGAGACCCAGTACTTC
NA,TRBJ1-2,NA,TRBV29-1,CSVGGSGYTF,TGCAGCGTTGGTGGGTCCGGCTACACTTTC
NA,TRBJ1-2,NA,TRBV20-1,CCPTREAGYTF,TGCTGCCCGACTCGGGAGGCTGGCTACACCTTC
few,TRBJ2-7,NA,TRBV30,CAWSSTYEQYF,TGTGCCTGGAGTTCGACATACGAGCAGTACTTC
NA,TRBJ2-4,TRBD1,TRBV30,CALDRGKTKNIQYF,TGTGCCCTGGACAGGGGGAAAACCAAAAACATTCAGTACTTC
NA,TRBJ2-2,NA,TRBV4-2,CASSRETSDTGELFF,TGTGCCAGCAGCCGGGAGACAAGTGACACCGGGGAGCTGTTTTTT
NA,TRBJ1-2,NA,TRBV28,CASTVGYGYTF,TGTGCCAGCACCGTCGGCTATGGCTACACCTTC
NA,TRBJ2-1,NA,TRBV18,CASSFGVANEQFF,TGTGCCAGCTCCTTCGGGGTCGCCAATGAGCAGTTCTTC